This T cell receptor (beta chain) was sequenced during a study of T cell changes during pregnancy in multiple sclerosis. Here immunoSEQ multiplex PCR was the method, and the copy in TCRdb shows in-frame clones only, minus some. The top ten hold 6.5% to 9.5% of the sample, which has tens of thousands of clones, about nine tenths seen once. The V gene lost 4 bases and the J gene lost 6 bases, with 15 bases spanning the gap. Germline V gene data show CDR1 as LGHNA and CDR2 as YSLEER. The CDR3 has 14 residues. This material consisted of CD8+ T cells from peripheral blood mononuclear cells, taken in the first trimester of pregnancy. The V call is TRBV4-3, the J call TRBJ1-2, with D uncertain. The TCR sequence derives from a female donor in good health, enrolled as a control in a pregnancy study. Here the CDR3 reads CASSRTGSGDGYTF. CDR3 DNA sequence: TGCGCCAGCAGCCGCACCGGGAGCGGCGATGGCTACACCTTC.